The clone carrying this T cell receptor beta chain has more than one count but fewer than ten. Its antigen is currently unknown. The entry originates in a study of response to subunit inactivated influenza vaccine. TCRdb reprocessed the RT-PCR reads with MiXCR, giving one entry per CDR3 protein. The data contain under 800,000 distinct CDR3 sequences, about 15% of them singletons. Study-wide findings and caveats: A suggestion made by the authors is that each seasonal influenza vaccination recruits few new T cells.

With V trimmed by 6 bases and J by 0 bases, 3 bases remained unmatched. The germline V gene encodes CDR1 SQVTM and CDR2 ANQGSEA. CDR3 length equals 13 residues. The specimen was PBMCs from blood, collected approximately 15 days before vaccination. This TCR was recovered from a man aged 45-65 years who received an inactivated influenza vaccine. The chain has TRBV29-1 and TRBJ1-1, with TRBD1 matching 8 bases. The CDR3 coding sequence is TGCAGCGTAGACAGGGGCATGAACACTGAAGCTTTCTTT. It codes for CSVDRGMNTEAFF.